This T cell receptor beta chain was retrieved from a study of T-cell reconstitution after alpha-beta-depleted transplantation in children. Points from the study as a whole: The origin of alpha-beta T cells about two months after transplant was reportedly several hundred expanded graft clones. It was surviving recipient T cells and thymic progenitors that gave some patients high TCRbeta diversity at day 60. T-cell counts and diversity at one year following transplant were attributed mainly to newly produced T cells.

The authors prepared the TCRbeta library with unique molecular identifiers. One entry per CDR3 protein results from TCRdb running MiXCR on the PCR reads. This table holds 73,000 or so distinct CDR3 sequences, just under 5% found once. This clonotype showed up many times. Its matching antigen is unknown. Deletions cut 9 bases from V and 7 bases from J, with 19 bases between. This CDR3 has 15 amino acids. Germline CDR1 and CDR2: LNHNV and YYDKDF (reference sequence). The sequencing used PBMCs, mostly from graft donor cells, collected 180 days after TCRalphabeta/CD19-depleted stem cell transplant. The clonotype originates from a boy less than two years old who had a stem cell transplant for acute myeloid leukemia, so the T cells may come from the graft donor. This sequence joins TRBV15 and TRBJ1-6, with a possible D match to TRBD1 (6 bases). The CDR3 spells CATRTGRGGNSPLHF. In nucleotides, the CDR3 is TGTGCCACGAGAACAGGACGGGGGGGCAATTCACCCCTCCACTTT.